This passage covers 20 T cell receptor beta chains from one sample sequenced in a study of T cell responses to AZD1222 COVID-19 vaccine. Measured with immunoSEQ multiplex PCR; TCRdb has only the in-frame clones, and not every one. This table holds over 75,000 clones, 75% to 90% found once. This sample comprised peripheral blood, obtained 28 days after the second AZD1222 dose. Source of these receptors: an adult who received the AZD1222 COVID-19 vaccine.

The rearrangement joins TRBV23-1 to TRBJ2-3; 9 bases match TRBD1. TRBV23-1 belongs to the ORF category, with a function that is uncertain. J gave up 2 bases and V 3 bases, and 15 bases lay outside the gene matches. This CDR3 contains 19 residues. The CDR3 loop is CASSHLLSPGTGNTDTQYF. CDR3 bases: TGCGCCAGCAGTCACTTACTCAGTCCCGGGACAGGGAACACAGATACGCAGTATTTT.

This clone has just one count. The chain links TRBV5-4 to TRBJ2-7, with unresolved D. This CDR3 is built from 14 residues. Trimming took off 0 bases at V and 4 bases at J, with 11 bases between the two ends. CDR1 and CDR2 from the germline V gene are SGHNT and YYREEE (reference sequence). This CDR3 is CASSLVGDQYEQYF. The CDR3, as DNA: TGTGCCAGCAGCTTGGTAGGAGATCAGTACGAGCAGTACTTC. Full variable domain (outside the CDR3, taken from reference TRBV5-4 and TRBJ2-7): ETGVTQSPTHLIKTRGQQVTLRCSSQSGHNTVSWYQQALGQGPQFIFQYYREEENGRGNFPPRFSGLQFPNYSSELNVNALELDDSALYLCASSLVGDQYEQYFGPGTRLTVT.

The chain carries TRBV28 and TRBJ1-5; TRBD1 matches at 9 bases. This CDR3 is built from 15 residues. The trim removed 5 bases at V and 7 bases at J, leaving 9 bases unmatched. Germline CDR1 MDHEN, CDR2 SYDVKM. The CDR3 DNA is TGTGCCAGCAGTGGGCAACAGGGGGCCGGACAGCCCCAGCATTTT. Protein sequence: CASSGQQGAGQPQHF.

The V call is TRBV10-3, the J call TRBJ1-5; no firm D call. Trimming pared 2 bases from V and 6 bases from J, leaving 11 bases between. There are 14 residues in the CDR3. CDR1 is ENHRY, CDR2 SYGVKD, per germline. The CDR3 reads CAISEGRVGQPQHF. CDR3 in DNA: TGTGCCATCAGTGAGGGTCGGGTCGGTCAGCCCCAGCATTTT.

V usage is TRBV3-1 (or the pseudogene TRBV3-2) and J usage is TRBJ2-7; no clear D gene. Trimming pared 6 bases from V and 2 bases from J, leaving 11 bases between. Germline V gives CDR1 LGHDT, CDR2 YNNKEL (reference sequence). The CDR3 extends over 13 amino acids. The CDR3 loop reads CASSEVGAYEQYF. CDR3 nucleotides: TGTGCCAGCAGTGAGGTCGGAGCCTACGAGCAGTACTTC.

This clone was counted only a few times. The chain combines TRBV3-1 (or the pseudogene TRBV3-2) with TRBJ1-6, with D possibly TRBD1 on 5 matching bases. This CDR3 has 13 residues. Trimming removed 4 bases from V and 5 bases from J, with 6 bases in between. CDR1 and CDR2 (germline): LGHDT, YNNKEL (reference sequence). The CDR3 DNA sequence: TGTGCCAGCAGCCGGGACGATAATTCACCCCTCCACTTT. It is translated as CASSRDDNSPLHF.

The chain links TRBV19 to TRBJ1-2; weak D call: TRBD1 (6 bases). The germline V gene encodes CDR1 LNHDA and CDR2 SQIVND (reference sequence). CDR3 size: 18 residues. Trimming removed 3 bases from V and 8 bases from J, with 28 bases in between. CDR3: CASSIEFGGGTLNFGYTF. In nucleotides, the CDR3 is TGTGCCAGTAGTATTGAGTTTGGAGGAGGGACACTCAATTTCGGCTACACCTTC.

This chain joins TRBV29-1 and TRBJ1-3; 8 nucleotides align to TRBD1. Germline loops: CDR1 SQVTM, CDR2 ANQGSEA. V was clipped by 5 bases and J by 0 bases; unmatched bases: 3. The CDR3 consists of 14 residues. The CDR3 nucleotides read TGCAGCGTTCGGGACAGGTTCTCTGGAAACACCATATATTTT. It yields the protein CSVRDRFSGNTIYF. The variable domain in full, completed from reference TRBV29-1 and TRBJ1-3, reads SAVISQKPSRDICQRGTSLTIQCQVDSQVTMMFWYRQQPGQSLTLIATANQGSEATYESGFVIDKFPISRPNLTFSTLTVSNMSPEDSSIYLCSVRDRFSGNTIYFGEGSWLTVV.

This clone was observed a single time. The rearrangement links TRBV21-1 to TRBJ1-2. TRBV21-1 is listed as a pseudogene. The CDR3 is made up of 13 amino acids. The CDR3 is CASSPRGNYGYTF. In DNA form, the CDR3 reads TGTGCCAGCAGCCCCCGGGGGAACTATGGCTACACCTTC.

V and J are TRBV6-7 and TRBJ2-7, with D unclear. TRBV6-7 counts as an open reading frame of uncertain function. Trimming shortened V by 4 bases and J by 3 bases, and 13 bases separated the two germline ends. There are 14 residues in the CDR3. The DNA for the CDR3 is TGTGCCAGCAGTTTGCTGAGAAACCACTACGAGCAGTACTTC. It is translated as CASSLLRNHYEQYF.

This chain joins TRBV28 and TRBJ1-5; unclear D gene. Trimming removed 3 bases at V and 3 bases at J, with 3 bases between. Looked up from germline, CDR1 is MDHEN and CDR2 is SYDVKM. The CDR3 loop spans 12 amino acids. CDR3 sequence (DNA): TGTGCCAGCAGTTTTGTCAATCAGCCCCAGCATTTT. Its translation is CASSFVNQPQHF.

The gene calls are TRBV18 and TRBJ1-5, with 8 bases identical to TRBD1. The CDR3 spans 18 residues. Germline CDR1 is KGHSH and CDR2 is LQKENI. The V gene end was trimmed by 6 bases and the J gene end by 0 bases; junction bases not matched to a gene: 13. CDR3 sequence reads: CASSLRGTGANSNQPQHF. The CDR3 nucleotides are TGTGCCAGCTCCCTCCGTGGGACAGGAGCTAATAGCAATCAGCCCCAGCATTTT.

The chain carries TRBV28 and TRBJ2-2; the match to TRBD2 covers 14 bases. The junction had 11 bases not matched to a gene; V was cut back by 5 bases and J by 6 bases. CDR1 is MDHEN and CDR2 is SYDVKM in the germline V gene. The CDR3 spans 18 residues. CDR3 nucleotides: TGTGCCAGCAGTCAACCGGGACTAGCGGGAGAGGGGGCCGGGGAGCTGTTTTTT. Translated: CASSQPGLAGEGAGELFF.

The V and J genes are TRBV19 and TRBJ2-7, with D possibly matching TRBD1 (6 bases). V lost 6 bases, J lost 2 bases, and 11 bases lay in between. Germline-derived CDR1 and CDR2 are LNHDA and SQIVND (reference sequence). CDR3 length: 13 residues. In DNA form, the CDR3 reads TGTGCCAGTAGCCCTACAGGGACCTACGAGCAGTACTTC. Translation: CASSPTGTYEQYF.

The CDR3 protein is CASSPSGIGKLFF. The DNA for the CDR3 is TGTGCCAGCAGTCCCTCGGGGATAGGAAAACTGTTTTTT. V gene TRBV27 combines with J gene TRBJ1-4; D remains ambiguous. CDR3 size: 13 residues. In germline, CDR1 is MNHEY, CDR2 SMNVEV (reference sequence). V was shortened by 5 bases and J by 10 bases, with 14 bases between the two germline ends.

The sample holds one count of this clone. The rearrangement uses TRBV7-2 and TRBJ1-3; D not certain. The germline gives CDR1 SGHTA, CDR2 FQGNSA. The germline V and J ends were trimmed by 5 bases and 0 bases, with 14 bases remaining between them. This CDR3 contains 16 residues. CDR3: CASSGRTAISGNTIYF. The CDR3 DNA follows: TGTGCCAGCAGCGGAAGGACGGCGATCTCTGGAAACACCATATATTTT.

This chain joins TRBV9 and TRBJ2-2; the D is unclear. The CDR3 is 14 amino acids. V shed 3 bases and J shed 3 bases, with 9 bases lying between them. Germline-derived CDR1 and CDR2 are SGDLS and YYNGEE. For the CDR3, the DNA is TGTGCCAGCAGCGATTGGGATTACACCGGGGAGCTGTTTTTT. It encodes CASSDWDYTGELFF.

This clone was seen a few times. The rearrangement uses TRBV6-2 or TRBV6-3 and TRBJ2-7, with D perhaps TRBD2 (6 bases). This CDR3 contains 14 residues. The V and J ends lost 5 bases and 0 bases respectively, with 11 bases between them. From germline, CDR1 is MNHEY and CDR2 SVGEGT. The CDR3 bases are TGTGCCAGCAGTGGGGACTCAAGCTCCTACGAGCAGTACTTC. Translating it yields CASSGDSSSYEQYF.

The chain carries TRBV29-1 and TRBJ2-1; TRBD1 is a possible D gene (5 bases). The CDR3 has 12 amino acids. Trimming left V 7 bases short and J 7 bases short, with 14 bases between. Germline values: CDR1 SQVTM, CDR2 ANQGSEA. The CDR3 nucleotides are TGCAGCGGTGGCTCCAGGGCGAATGAGCAGTTCTTC. Amino acids: CSGGSRANEQFF.

This clone has just one count. The rearrangement joins TRBV28 to TRBJ2-7; 7 positions match TRBD1. V gave up 5 bases and J gave up 6 bases; unmatched junction bases: 16. The CDR3 length is 16 residues. CDR1 MDHEN and CDR2 SYDVKM come from the germline V gene. The CDR3 bases are TGTGCCAGCAGTCTTATCCCGGGACAGCTCCTGTCCGAGCAGTACTTC. Protein: CASSLIPGQLLSEQYF.